This T cell receptor beta chain stems from a study of early T cells in non-severe SARS-CoV-2 infection. The overall study: Chains were not paired, and sequencing was done on bulk RNA from unsorted whole blood.

This clonotype was recorded once. Tagging with unique molecular identifiers was applied to individual cDNA molecules. Each CDR3 protein gets one entry after TCRdb re-called the 5' RACE reads with MiXCR. The sample gives about 77,000 distinct CDR3 sequences, about 16% of which show up once; roughly 2.7% is in the top ten. This CDR3 is built from 13 residues. V dropped 7 bases and J dropped 3; count of bases not matched to a gene: 3. Per germline, CDR1 SQVTM and CDR2 ANQGSEA. The origin of this receptor is an adult who was a healthcare worker with PCR-confirmed SARS-CoV-2 infection or an uninfected control (not recorded which). The sequenced sample was whole blood. This chain links TRBV29-1 with TRBJ2-5; 12 bases map to TRBD1. In nucleotides, the CDR3 is TGCAGCGCCGGGACAGGGGGCAAAGAGACCCAGTACTTC. The encoded protein is CSAGTGGKETQYF. The full variable domain, in which reference TRBV29-1 and TRBJ2-5 provide the parts outside the CDR3, is SAVISQKPSRDICQRGTSLTIQCQVDSQVTMMFWYRQQPGQSLTLIATANQGSEATYESGFVIDKFPISRPNLTFSTLTVSNMSPEDSSIYLCSAGTGGKETQYFGPGTRLLVL.